The following is a T cell receptor beta chain sequence with its context. V lost 0 bases and J lost 7; bases outside the gene matches: 11. The germline gives CDR1 LNHNV, CDR2 YYDKDF (reference sequence). The CDR3 has 17 residues. Assay: immunoSEQ multiplex PCR; the TCRdb copy retains only in-frame clones and omits some. Of 8,500 or so clones in the sample, over 70% are singletons; the top ten hold approximately 7.3%. This sample was included in a study of blood T cell repertoires in COVID-19. The receptor was isolated from a man between 65 and 85 years old with active COVID-19. The rearrangement joins TRBV15 to TRBJ1-2, with 10 bases fitting TRBD1. The source material was peripheral blood. The CDR3 bases are TGTGCCACCAGCAGAGAAGCCGGGACAGGGGCCTGGTCTGGCTACACCTTC. It is translated as CATSREAGTGAWSGYTF.